The 30 T cell receptor beta chains given below trace back to one sample, sequenced in a study of cytomegalovirus exposure and HLA in healthy donors (TCRdb year 2017). Library method: the immunoSEQ multiplex PCR assay. For the multiplex PCR, a mixture combining 60 forward primers for TCR Vbeta segments and 13 reverse primers for TCR Jbeta segments was used. Held by TCRdb, this immuneACCESS table contains in-frame sequences only and omits some clones. Under half of the omission traces to an unresolved V gene where checked; the cause of the rest is unknown. The sample includes about 130,000 clones, with 81% observed a single time. The ten largest clonotypes hold approximately 1% of the sample. Sequenced input: PBMCs. These TCRs come from a woman in her twenties or thirties in good health and CMV-seronegative.

This clone was recorded a few times. The rearrangement uses TRBV12-5 and TRBJ1-2; 8 nucleotides agree with TRBD1. This CDR3 has 13 amino acids. Per germline, CDR1 LGHNT and CDR2 FRNRAP. V was clipped by 4 bases and J by 6 bases; unmatched bases: 4. The DNA of the CDR3 is TGTGCTAGTGGTTCAGGACAGGGAAATGGCTACACCTTC. Amino acid sequence: CASGSGQGNGYTF.

The chain combines TRBV5-4 with TRBJ2-3; 10 bases align to TRBD2. Looked up from germline, CDR1 is SGHNT and CDR2 is YYREEE (reference sequence). With V trimmed by 4 bases and J by 5 bases, 7 bases remained unmatched. The CDR3 sequence is 15 residues long. CDR3 in amino acids: CASSPQREGRDTQYF. The DNA of the CDR3 is TGTGCCAGCAGCCCCCAGCGGGAGGGGCGAGATACGCAGTATTTT.

The gene calls are TRBV6-6 and TRBJ2-1; 11 bases are shared with TRBD1. V lost 2 bases, J lost 8 bases, and 5 bases stayed unmatched. Germline V gene data show CDR1 as MNHNY and CDR2 as SVGAGI (reference sequence). The CDR3 spans 15 residues. Here the CDR3 DNA reads TGTGCCAGCAGTTACGTAGGACAGGGGGCCGATGAGCAGTTCTTC. This gives the protein CASSYVGQGADEQFF.

CDR3: CASSLVGGSGANVLTF. The CDR3 DNA sequence: TGTGCCAGCAGTCTTGTGGGGGGCTCTGGGGCCAACGTCCTGACTTTC. The V gene is TRBV27, the J gene TRBJ2-6, with a possible D match to TRBD2 (6 bases). Germline V gene lookup returns CDR1 MNHEY and CDR2 SMNVEV (reference sequence). The CDR3 is 16 amino acids. V shed 5 bases and J shed 0 bases, with 11 bases lying between them.

J is TRBJ2-7 and V is TRBV19; a possible D gene is TRBD2 (5 bases). The V gene's germline CDR1 is LNHDA and CDR2 SQIVND (reference sequence). The CDR3 runs 13 residues. Trimming stripped 4 bases from V and 2 bases from J, with 9 bases between. DNA for the CDR3: TGTGCCAGTAGTACCGGGGTGGCCTACGAGCAGTACTTC. Its protein product is CASSTGVAYEQYF.

Only one count was recorded for this clone. The chain is built from TRBV2 and TRBJ2-7; perhaps TRBD2 as D (6 bases). Germline CDR1 is SNHLY and CDR2 is FYNNEI. The CDR3 totals 14 residues. Trimming took off 7 bases at V and 3 bases at J, with 16 bases between the two ends. CDR3 residues: CASIGRDLGYEQYF. CDR3 in DNA: TGTGCCAGCATCGGCAGGGACTTAGGCTACGAGCAGTACTTC.

V gene TRBV7-8 combines with J gene TRBJ1-2; TRBD1 might be the D (5 bases). Trimming shortened V by 1 base and J by 4 bases, and 13 bases separated the two germline ends. CDR1 is SGHVS and CDR2 is FQNEAQ in the germline V gene. This CDR3 comprises 15 residues. In DNA, the CDR3 is TGTGCCAGCAGCTTAGTGGGCAGGGAGGGCTATGGCTACACCTTC. Amino acid sequence: CASSLVGREGYGYTF. The full variable domain, in which reference TRBV7-8 and TRBJ1-2 provide the parts outside the CDR3, is GAGVSQSPRYKVAKRGQDVALRCDPISGHVSLFWYQQALGQGPEFLTYFQNEAQLDKSGLPSDRFFAERPEGSVSTLKIQRTQQEDSAVYLCASSLVGREGYGYTFGSGTRLTVV.

This clone was recorded once. The chain recombines TRBV2 with TRBJ2-2; 7 positions agree with TRBD1. J was trimmed by 3 bases and V by 5 bases; bases with no gene match: 6. The CDR3 runs to 15 residues. Germline V gene data show CDR1 as SNHLY and CDR2 as FYNNEI. CDR3 in amino acids: CASSLWQGDTGELFF. DNA of the CDR3: TGTGCCAGCAGTCTTTGGCAGGGGGACACCGGGGAGCTGTTTTTT.

The rearrangement links TRBV5-4 to TRBJ1-1; D possibly corresponds to TRBD1 (5 bases). The CDR3 is 14 amino acids. The germline gives CDR1 SGHNT, CDR2 YYREEE (reference sequence). Deletions cut 0 bases from V and 1 base from J, with 7 bases between. The CDR3 sequence is CASSLDRSNTEAFF. The CDR3 DNA sequence: TGTGCCAGCAGCTTGGACAGGTCGAACACTGAAGCTTTCTTT.

V is TRBV6-1 and J is TRBJ1-1; possible D gene TRBD1, 6 bases. The CDR3 spans 14 residues. Germline V gives CDR1 MNHNS, CDR2 SASEGT. Trimming left V 5 bases short and J 0 bases short, with 10 bases between. The CDR3 reads CASSRDRMNTEAFF. CDR3 sequence (DNA): TGTGCCAGCAGTAGAGACAGGATGAACACTGAAGCTTTCTTT.

CDR3 in amino acids: CASSGLVSDTGELFF. CDR3 DNA: TGCGCCAGCAGCGGACTAGTATCCGACACCGGGGAGCTGTTTTTT. The chain recombines TRBV5-1 with TRBJ2-2, with 7 bases fitting TRBD2. CDR3 length equals 15 residues. The germline V gene has CDR1 SGHRS and CDR2 YFSETQ. Germline trimming cut 4 bases from V and 3 bases from J; bases unmatched to any gene: 6.

The CDR3 region has the DNA TGTGCCAGCAGCTTAACCCCGGGACAGGTATACACTGAAGCTTTCTTT. This translates into CASSLTPGQVYTEAFF. The chain employs TRBV7-3 and TRBJ1-1; 8 nucleotides line up with TRBD1. The CDR3 has 16 amino acids. Germline V CDR1 and CDR2: SGHTA, FQGTGA. V lost 0 bases, J lost 3 bases, and 6 bases stayed unmatched.

V gene TRBV6-5 combines with J gene TRBJ1-3; the D gene is possibly TRBD1 (6 bases). The germline gives CDR1 MNHEY, CDR2 SVGAGI. The CDR3 length is 15 residues. V lost 0 bases, J lost 4 bases, and 10 bases lay in between. As DNA, the CDR3 is TGTGCCAGCAGTTACTCGGGGGCTAGAGGAAACACCATATATTTT. This codes for CASSYSGARGNTIYF.

The chain has TRBV5-1 and TRBJ2-1, with a tentative D call TRBD2 (6 bases). Germline CDR1 is SGHRS and CDR2 is YFSETQ. The CDR3 is made up of 14 amino acids. The V gene lost 0 bases and the J gene lost 3 bases, with 7 bases spanning the gap. CDR3: CASSLAGVYNEQFF. In nucleotides, the CDR3 is TGCGCCAGCAGCTTGGCGGGAGTCTACAATGAGCAGTTCTTC.

This clone was seen once. The gene calls are TRBV2 and TRBJ1-5; D uncertain. The germline CDR1 and CDR2 sequences are SNHLY and FYNNEI. The germline V and J ends were trimmed by 4 bases and 2 bases, with 3 bases remaining between them. CDR3 size: 12 residues. CDR3 nucleotide sequence: TGTGCCAGCAGTGCAGGCAATCAGCCCCAGCATTTT. As protein: CASSAGNQPQHF.

This CDR3 is CASTLQREGRSEQFF. DNA for the CDR3: TGTGCCAGTACCCTTCAGAGGGAGGGCCGTAGTGAGCAGTTCTTC. This rearrangement joins TRBV19 to TRBJ2-1, with TRBD2 identical over 7 bases. CDR1 is LNHDA, CDR2 SQIVND, per germline (reference sequence). V dropped 7 bases and J dropped 9; count of bases not matched to a gene: 15. CDR3 size: 15 residues.

The chain has TRBV6-5 and TRBJ1-6; D is ambiguous. This CDR3 region has 14 residues. The germline V gene encodes CDR1 MNHEY and CDR2 SVGAGI. V dropped 7 bases and J dropped 0 bases, with 7 bases sitting between them. Written as DNA, the CDR3 is TGTGCCAGCAAAGAGAGCTCCTATAATTCACCCCTCCACTTT. The encoded protein is CASKESSYNSPLHF.

The chain is built from TRBV5-4 and TRBJ2-5; 10 bases are shared with TRBD2. CDR1 and CDR2 from the germline V gene are SGHNT and YYREEE (reference sequence). Trimming at V came to 5 bases and at J to 1 base, leaving 2 bases not matched to a gene. CDR3 length equals 14 residues. The CDR3 loop is CASRERGGQETQYF. Written as DNA, the CDR3 is TGTGCCAGCAGGGAGCGGGGGGGCCAAGAGACCCAGTACTTC. Full variable domain (remainder filled in from reference TRBV5-4 and TRBJ2-5): ETGVTQSPTHLIKTRGQQVTLRCSSQSGHNTVSWYQQALGQGPQFIFQYYREEENGRGNFPPRFSGLQFPNYSSELNVNALELDDSALYLCASRERGGQETQYFGPGTRLLVL.

V usage is TRBV5-1 and J usage is TRBJ2-1; TRBD2 matches 12 bases. Germline V gene data show CDR1 as SGHRS and CDR2 as YFSETQ. This CDR3 is 16 amino acids long. The trim removed 1 base at V and 4 bases at J, leaving 3 bases unmatched. The CDR3 loop is CASSLIGLAGYNEQFF. The CDR3 nucleotides are TGCGCCAGCAGCTTGATCGGACTAGCGGGGTACAATGAGCAGTTCTTC.

A few counts support this clone. Other DNA sequences of this sample code for an identical CDR3. The chain recombines TRBV30 with TRBJ1-5; possible D gene TRBD1, 6 bases. Trimming left V 0 bases short and J 6 bases short, with 9 bases between. CDR1 and CDR2 (germline): GTSNPN, SVGIG (reference sequence). This CDR3 is 13 amino acids long. CDR3 nucleotides: TGTGCCTGGAGTGTACGAGGGGGTCAGCCCCAGCATTTT. The encoded protein is CAWSVRGGQPQHF.

V and J are TRBV6-5 and TRBJ1-1; no definite D call. Germline CDR1 is MNHEY and CDR2 is SVGAGI. The CDR3 covers 11 residues. V lost 2 bases to trimming and J lost 10 bases, with 8 bases between them. The CDR3 bases are TGTGCCAGCAGTTACCTAGGTGGAGCTTTCTTT. Its translation: CASSYLGGAFF.

The chain uses TRBV7-2 and TRBJ1-2; D possibly corresponds to TRBD1 (5 bases). Per the germline V gene, CDR1 is SGHTA and CDR2 is FQGNSA. Trimming cost V 1 base and J 4 bases, with 7 bases left between them. This CDR3 is 13 amino acids long. In DNA, the CDR3 is TGTGCCAGCAGCTTAGGACAGCTCTATGGCTACACCTTC. Translation: CASSLGQLYGYTF.

The V and J genes are TRBV7-2 and TRBJ2-7; 9 bases are shared with TRBD2. The V gene end was trimmed by 0 bases and the J gene end by 2 bases; junction bases not matched to a gene: 8. Looked up from germline, CDR1 is SGHTA and CDR2 is FQGNSA. The CDR3 covers 17 residues. CDR3 protein: CASSLALAGPRTYEQYF. DNA of the CDR3: TGTGCCAGCAGCTTAGCTCTAGCGGGACCACGCACCTACGAGCAGTACTTC. The full variable domain, its missing parts supplied by reference TRBV7-2 and TRBJ2-7, is GAGVSQSPSNKVTEKGKDVELRCDPISGHTALYWYRQSLGQGLEFLIYFQGNSAPDKSGLPSDRFSAERTGGSVSTLTIQRTQQEDSAVYLCASSLALAGPRTYEQYFGPGTRLTVT.

The J gene is TRBJ2-1, the V gene TRBV5-1; TRBD2 matches at 10 bases. V was clipped by 1 base and J by 1 base; unmatched bases: 11. Per germline, CDR1 SGHRS and CDR2 YFSETQ. The CDR3 has 19 residues. CDR3 nucleotide sequence: TGCGCCAGCAGCTTGACGGGTAAAAGCGGGAGGGGTTCCTACAATGAGCAGTTCTTC. This codes for CASSLTGKSGRGSYNEQFF.

This clone was seen only a few times. One junction end disagrees with the germline gene, perhaps due to a read error. V gene TRBV5-1 combines with J gene TRBJ1-1, with TRBD1 matching 7 bases. Germline V gene lookup returns CDR1 SGHRS and CDR2 YFSETQ. This CDR3 has 15 amino acids. The CDR3 region is CASSSSHRGDTEAFF. The CDR3 nucleotides read TGTGCCAGCAGCTCATCTCACAGGGGTGACACTGAAGCTTTCTTT.

This clone was seen a single time. V and J are TRBV27 and TRBJ2-3; D remains ambiguous. Germline CDR1 MNHEY, CDR2 SMNVEV (reference sequence). The length of the CDR3 is 13 residues. V lost 7 bases, J lost 1 base, and 9 bases lay in between. CDR3 sequence (DNA): TGTGCCAGCACTCCCGCGGGCACAGATACGCAGTATTTT. Its protein product is CASTPAGTDTQYF.

This chain connects TRBV5-1 to TRBJ1-1; D is undetermined. This CDR3 has 16 residues. Trimming removed 0 bases from V and 1 base from J, with 13 bases in between. Per germline, CDR1 SGHRS and CDR2 YFSETQ. The CDR3: CASSLVAGFPNTEAFF. Written as DNA, the CDR3 is TGCGCCAGCAGCTTGGTTGCAGGCTTTCCGAACACTGAAGCTTTCTTT. The whole variable domain, filled in from reference TRBV5-1 and TRBJ1-1, reads KAGVTQTPRYLIKTRGQQVTLSCSPISGHRSVSWYQQTPGQGLQFLFEYFSETQRNKGNFPGRFSGRQFSNSRSEMNVSTLELGDSALYLCASSLVAGFPNTEAFFGQGTRLTVV.

The CDR3 loop reads CASSISSGYNEQFF. The CDR3 nucleotides read TGCGCCAGCAGCATTTCTAGCGGCTACAATGAGCAGTTCTTC. The chain uses TRBV5-1 and TRBJ2-1; 7 bases line up with TRBD2. This CDR3 is built from 14 residues. Germline-derived CDR1 and CDR2 are SGHRS and YFSETQ. The junction had 4 bases not matched to a gene; V was cut back by 4 bases and J by 3 bases.

The V gene is TRBV6-5, the J gene TRBJ2-2, with D unclear. Germline CDR1 reads MNHEY; CDR2 reads SVGAGI. CDR3 length: 14 residues. Trimming took off 5 bases at V and 5 bases at J, with 12 bases between the two ends. The chain's CDR3 is CASSLTPRTGELFF. The CDR3 DNA reads TGTGCCAGCAGTCTCACCCCTAGAACCGGGGAGCTGTTTTTT.

The chain uses TRBV19 and TRBJ1-3; tentative D call: TRBD1 (6 bases). Germline V CDR1 and CDR2: LNHDA, SQIVND (reference sequence). There are 16 residues in the CDR3. Trimming pared 2 bases from V and 3 bases from J, leaving 14 bases between. In DNA, the CDR3 is TGTGCCAGTAGTATAACGAACAGGGCGGTTGGAAACACCATATATTTT. Translated, it gives CASSITNRAVGNTIYF. Full variable domain (rest looked up from reference TRBV19 and TRBJ1-3): DGGITQSPKYLFRKEGQNVTLSCEQNLNHDAMYWYRQDPGQGLRLIYYSQIVNDFQKGDIAEGYSVSREKKESFPLTVTSAQKNPTAFYLCASSITNRAVGNTIYFGEGSWLTVV.